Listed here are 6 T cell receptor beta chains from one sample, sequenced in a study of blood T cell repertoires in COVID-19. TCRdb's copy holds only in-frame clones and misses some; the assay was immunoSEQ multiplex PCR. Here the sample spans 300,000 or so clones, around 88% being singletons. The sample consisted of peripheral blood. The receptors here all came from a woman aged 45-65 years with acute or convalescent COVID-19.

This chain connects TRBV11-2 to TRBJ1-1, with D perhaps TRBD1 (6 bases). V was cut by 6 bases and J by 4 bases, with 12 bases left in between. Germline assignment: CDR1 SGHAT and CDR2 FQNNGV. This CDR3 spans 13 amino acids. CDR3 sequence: CASRKLQGTEAFF. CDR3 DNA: TGTGCCAGCAGGAAACTACAGGGCACTGAAGCTTTCTTT.

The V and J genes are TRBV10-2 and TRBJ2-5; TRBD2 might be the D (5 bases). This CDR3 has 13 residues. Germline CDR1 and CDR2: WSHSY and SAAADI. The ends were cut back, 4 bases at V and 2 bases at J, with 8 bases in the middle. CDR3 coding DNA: TGCGCCAGCAGTGTGCAGCGGCAAGAGACCCAGTACTTC. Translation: CASSVQRQETQYF.

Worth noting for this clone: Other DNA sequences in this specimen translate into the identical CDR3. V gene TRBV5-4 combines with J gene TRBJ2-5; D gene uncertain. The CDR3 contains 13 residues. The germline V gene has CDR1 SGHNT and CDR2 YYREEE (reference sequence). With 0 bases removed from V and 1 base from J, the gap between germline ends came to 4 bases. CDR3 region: CASSLDSQETQYF. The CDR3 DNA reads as TGTGCCAGCAGCTTGGACAGCCAAGAGACCCAGTACTTC.

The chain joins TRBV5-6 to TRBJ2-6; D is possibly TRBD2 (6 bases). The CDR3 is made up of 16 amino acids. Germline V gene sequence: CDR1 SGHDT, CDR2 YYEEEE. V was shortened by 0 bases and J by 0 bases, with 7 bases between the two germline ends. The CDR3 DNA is TGTGCCAGCAGCTTGGTAGCGGCCTCTGGGGCCAACGTCCTGACTTTC. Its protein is CASSLVAASGANVLTF.

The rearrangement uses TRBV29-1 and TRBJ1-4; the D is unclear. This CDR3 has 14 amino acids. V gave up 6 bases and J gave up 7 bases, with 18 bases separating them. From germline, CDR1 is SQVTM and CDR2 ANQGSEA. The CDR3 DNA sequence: TGCAGCGTCCGGCCGTCCGGGTCGGGTGAAAAACTGTTTTTT. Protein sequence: CSVRPSGSGEKLFF. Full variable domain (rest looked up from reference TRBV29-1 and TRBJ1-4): SAVISQKPSRDICQRGTSLTIQCQVDSQVTMMFWYRQQPGQSLTLIATANQGSEATYESGFVIDKFPISRPNLTFSTLTVSNMSPEDSSIYLCSVRPSGSGEKLFFGSGTQLSVL.

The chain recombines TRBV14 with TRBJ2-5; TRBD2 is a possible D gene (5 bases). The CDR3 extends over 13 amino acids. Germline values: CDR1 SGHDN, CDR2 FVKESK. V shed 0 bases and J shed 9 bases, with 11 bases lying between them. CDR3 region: CASSQELGDPQYF. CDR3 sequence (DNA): TGTGCCAGCAGCCAAGAACTCGGGGATCCCCAGTACTTC.